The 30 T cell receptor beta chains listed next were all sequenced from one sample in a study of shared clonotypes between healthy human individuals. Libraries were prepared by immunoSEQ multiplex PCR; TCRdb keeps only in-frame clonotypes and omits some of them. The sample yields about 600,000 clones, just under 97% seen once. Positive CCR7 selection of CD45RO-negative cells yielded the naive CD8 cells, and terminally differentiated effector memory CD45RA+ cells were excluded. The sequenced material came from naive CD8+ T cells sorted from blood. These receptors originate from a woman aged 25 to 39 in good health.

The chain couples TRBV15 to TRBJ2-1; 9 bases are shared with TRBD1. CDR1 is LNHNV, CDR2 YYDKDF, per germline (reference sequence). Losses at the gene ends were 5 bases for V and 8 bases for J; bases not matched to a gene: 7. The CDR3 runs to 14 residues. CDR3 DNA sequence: TGTGCCACCAGCGGCGGACAGGGGTCGTATGAGCAGTTCTTC. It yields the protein CATSGGQGSYEQFF.

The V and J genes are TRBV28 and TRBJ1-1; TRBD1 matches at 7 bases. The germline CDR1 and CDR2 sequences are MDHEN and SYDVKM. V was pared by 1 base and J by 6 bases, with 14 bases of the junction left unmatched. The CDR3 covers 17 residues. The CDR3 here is CASSLSLDRAPGPEAFF. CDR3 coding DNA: TGTGCCAGCAGTTTATCATTAGACAGGGCGCCTGGACCTGAAGCTTTCTTT.

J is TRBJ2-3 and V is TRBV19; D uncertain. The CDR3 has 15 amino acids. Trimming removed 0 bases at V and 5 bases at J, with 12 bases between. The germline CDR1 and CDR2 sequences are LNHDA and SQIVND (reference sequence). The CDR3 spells CASSIDKDFRDTQYF. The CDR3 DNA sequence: TGTGCCAGTAGTATAGATAAGGATTTTCGAGATACGCAGTATTTT.

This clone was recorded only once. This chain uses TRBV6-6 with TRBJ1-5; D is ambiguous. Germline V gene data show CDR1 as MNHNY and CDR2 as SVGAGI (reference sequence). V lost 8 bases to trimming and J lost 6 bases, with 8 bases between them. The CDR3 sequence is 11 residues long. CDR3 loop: CASGDAQPQHF. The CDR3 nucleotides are TGTGCCAGCGGCGACGCTCAGCCCCAGCATTTT.

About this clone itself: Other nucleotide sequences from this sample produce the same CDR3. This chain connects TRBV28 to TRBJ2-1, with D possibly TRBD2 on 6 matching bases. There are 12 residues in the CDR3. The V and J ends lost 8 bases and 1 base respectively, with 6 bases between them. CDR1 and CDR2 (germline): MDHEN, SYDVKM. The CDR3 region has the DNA TGTGCCAGCGGAGGGTCCTACAATGAGCAGTTCTTC. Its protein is CASGGSYNEQFF.

DNA of the CDR3: TGTGCCAGTAGCAGTCTAGCGGGAGTCTCCTACAATGAGCAGTTCTTC. This encodes CASSSLAGVSYNEQFF. This chain uses TRBV19 with TRBJ2-1, with 10 bases identical to TRBD2. Germline CDR1 and CDR2: LNHDA and SQIVND (reference sequence). The CDR3 consists of 16 residues. V gave up 6 bases and J gave up 0 bases; unmatched junction bases: 5. Looking up the rest from reference TRBV19 and TRBJ2-1 gives the full variable domain: DGGITQSPKYLFRKEGQNVTLSCEQNLNHDAMYWYRQDPGQGLRLIYYSQIVNDFQKGDIAEGYSVSREKKESFPLTVTSAQKNPTAFYLCASSSLAGVSYNEQFFGPGTRLTVL.

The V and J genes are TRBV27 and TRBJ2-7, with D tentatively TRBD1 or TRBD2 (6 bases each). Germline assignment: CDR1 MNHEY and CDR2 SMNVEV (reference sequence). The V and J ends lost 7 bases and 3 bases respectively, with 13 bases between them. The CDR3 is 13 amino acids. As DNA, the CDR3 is TGTGCCAGCACTGGGGGGCCGGGCTACGAGCAGTACTTC. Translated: CASTGGPGYEQYF.

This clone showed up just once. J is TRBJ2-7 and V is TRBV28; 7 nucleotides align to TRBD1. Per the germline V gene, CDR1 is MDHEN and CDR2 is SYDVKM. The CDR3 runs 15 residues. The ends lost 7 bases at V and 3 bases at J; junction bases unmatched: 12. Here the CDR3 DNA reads TGTGCCAGCAACGCCATACCGGGACAGTACTACGAGCAGTACTTC. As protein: CASNAIPGQYYEQYF.

The CDR3 DNA sequence: TGCGCCAGCAGCCAAGCGACAGGGGGGATGAACACTGAAGCTTTCTTT. This gives the protein CASSQATGGMNTEAFF. The gene calls are TRBV4-1 and TRBJ1-1, with TRBD1 identical over 9 bases. The germline gives CDR1 MGHRA, CDR2 YSYEKL. The CDR3 has 16 residues. V trimming: 1 base; J trimming: 0 bases; junction bases outside the gene matches: 3.

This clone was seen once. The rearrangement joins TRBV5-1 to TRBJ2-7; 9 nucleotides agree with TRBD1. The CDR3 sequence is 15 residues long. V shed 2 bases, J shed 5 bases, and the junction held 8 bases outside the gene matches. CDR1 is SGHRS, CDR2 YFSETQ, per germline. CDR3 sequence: CASSLGTGIVHEQYF. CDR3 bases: TGCGCCAGCAGCTTAGGGACAGGGATTGTCCACGAGCAGTACTTC.

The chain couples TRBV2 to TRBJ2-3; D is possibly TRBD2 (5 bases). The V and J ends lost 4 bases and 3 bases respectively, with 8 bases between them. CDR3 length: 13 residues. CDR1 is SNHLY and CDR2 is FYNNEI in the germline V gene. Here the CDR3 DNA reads TGTGCCAGCAGTGCTCGGAGGACAGATACGCAGTATTTT. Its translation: CASSARRTDTQYF.

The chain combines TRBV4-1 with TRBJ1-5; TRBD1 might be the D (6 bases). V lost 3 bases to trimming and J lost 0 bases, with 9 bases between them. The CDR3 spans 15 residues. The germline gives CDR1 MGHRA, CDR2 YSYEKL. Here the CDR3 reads CASSQTGYSNQPQHF. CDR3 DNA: TGCGCCAGCAGCCAGACAGGTTATAGCAATCAGCCCCAGCATTTT.

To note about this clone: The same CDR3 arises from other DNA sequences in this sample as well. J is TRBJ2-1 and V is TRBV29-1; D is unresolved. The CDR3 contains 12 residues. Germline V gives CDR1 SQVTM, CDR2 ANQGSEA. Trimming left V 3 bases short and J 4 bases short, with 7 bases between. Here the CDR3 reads CSVEGFYNEQFF. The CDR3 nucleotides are TGCAGCGTTGAGGGCTTTTACAATGAGCAGTTCTTC.

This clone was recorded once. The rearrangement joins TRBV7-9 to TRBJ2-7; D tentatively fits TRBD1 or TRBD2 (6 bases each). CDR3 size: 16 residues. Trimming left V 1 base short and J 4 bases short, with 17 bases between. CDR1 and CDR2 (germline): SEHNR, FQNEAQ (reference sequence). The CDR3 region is CASSLVGRGHPYEQYF. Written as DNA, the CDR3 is TGTGCCAGCAGCTTAGTAGGACGGGGGCATCCTTACGAGCAGTACTTC.

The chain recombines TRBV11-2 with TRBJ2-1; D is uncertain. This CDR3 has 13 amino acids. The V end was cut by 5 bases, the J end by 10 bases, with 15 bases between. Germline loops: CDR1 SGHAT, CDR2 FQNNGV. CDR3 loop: CASSLRGREEQFF. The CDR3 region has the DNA TGTGCCAGCAGCCTTCGTGGTAGAGAGGAGCAGTTCTTC.

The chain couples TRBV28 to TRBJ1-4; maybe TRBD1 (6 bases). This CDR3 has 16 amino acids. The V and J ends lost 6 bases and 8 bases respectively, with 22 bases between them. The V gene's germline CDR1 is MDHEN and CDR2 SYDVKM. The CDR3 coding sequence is TGTGCCAGCAGACCAGACAGGTGGAGGGGGAGGGAAAAACTGTTTTTT. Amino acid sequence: CASRPDRWRGREKLFF. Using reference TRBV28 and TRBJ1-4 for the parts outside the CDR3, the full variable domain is DVKVTQSSRYLVKRTGEKVFLECVQDMDHENMFWYRQDPGLGLRLIYFSYDVKMKEKGDIPEGYSVSREKKERFSLILESASTNQTSMYLCASRPDRWRGREKLFFGSGTQLSVL.

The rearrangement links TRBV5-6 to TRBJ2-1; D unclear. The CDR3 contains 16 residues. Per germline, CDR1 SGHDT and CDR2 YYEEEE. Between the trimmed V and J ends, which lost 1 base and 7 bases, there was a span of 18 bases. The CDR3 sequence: CASSLKEGMRINEQFF. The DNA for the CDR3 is TGTGCCAGCAGCTTGAAGGAAGGGATGAGGATTAATGAGCAGTTCTTC.

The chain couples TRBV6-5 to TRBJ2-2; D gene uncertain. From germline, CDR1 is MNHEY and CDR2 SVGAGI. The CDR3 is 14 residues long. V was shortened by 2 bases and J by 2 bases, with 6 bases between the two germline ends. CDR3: CASSYMLNTGELFF. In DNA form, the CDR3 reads TGTGCCAGCAGTTACATGCTAAACACCGGGGAGCTGTTTTTT.

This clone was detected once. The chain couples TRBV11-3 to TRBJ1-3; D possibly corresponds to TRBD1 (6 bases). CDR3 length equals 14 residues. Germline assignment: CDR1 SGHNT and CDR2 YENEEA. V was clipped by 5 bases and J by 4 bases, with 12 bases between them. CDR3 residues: CASSLRGFGNTIYF. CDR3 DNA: TGTGCCAGCAGCCTTAGGGGGTTCGGAAACACCATATATTTT.

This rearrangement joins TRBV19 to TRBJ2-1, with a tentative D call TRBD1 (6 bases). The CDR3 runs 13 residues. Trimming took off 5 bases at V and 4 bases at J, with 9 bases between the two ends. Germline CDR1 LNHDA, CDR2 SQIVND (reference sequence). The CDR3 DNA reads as TGTGCCAGTAGTCCCGGACAGTACAATGAGCAGTTCTTC. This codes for CASSPGQYNEQFF. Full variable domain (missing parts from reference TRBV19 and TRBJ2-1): DGGITQSPKYLFRKEGQNVTLSCEQNLNHDAMYWYRQDPGQGLRLIYYSQIVNDFQKGDIAEGYSVSREKKESFPLTVTSAQKNPTAFYLCASSPGQYNEQFFGPGTRLTVL.

As DNA, the CDR3 is TGCGCCACCCAACTTATCTACGAGCAGTACTTC. Protein sequence: CATQLIYEQYF. V usage is TRBV10-1 and J usage is TRBJ2-7; no clear D gene. The V end lost 10 bases, the J end lost 3 bases, and 10 bases lay between the germline ends. This CDR3 region has 11 residues. Germline V lookup: CDR1 WNHNN, CDR2 SYGVQD (reference sequence).

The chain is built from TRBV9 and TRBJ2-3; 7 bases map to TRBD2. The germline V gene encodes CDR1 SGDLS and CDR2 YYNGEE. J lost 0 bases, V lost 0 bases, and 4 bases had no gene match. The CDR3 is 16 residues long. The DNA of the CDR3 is TGTGCCAGCAGCGTAGAGAGCGGGACCAGCACAGATACGCAGTATTTT. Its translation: CASSVESGTSTDTQYF.

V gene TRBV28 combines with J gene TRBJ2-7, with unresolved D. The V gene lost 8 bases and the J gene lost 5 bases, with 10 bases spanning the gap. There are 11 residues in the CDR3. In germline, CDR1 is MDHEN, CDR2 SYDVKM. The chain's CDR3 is CASGIADEQYF. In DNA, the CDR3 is TGTGCCAGCGGGATCGCCGACGAGCAGTACTTC.

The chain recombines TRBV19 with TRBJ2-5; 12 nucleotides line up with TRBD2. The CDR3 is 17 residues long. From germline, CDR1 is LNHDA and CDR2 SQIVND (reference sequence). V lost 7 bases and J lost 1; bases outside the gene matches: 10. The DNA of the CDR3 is TGTGCCAGTATCGGACTAGCGGGGACCGGGGGCCAAGAGACCCAGTACTTC. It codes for CASIGLAGTGGQETQYF.

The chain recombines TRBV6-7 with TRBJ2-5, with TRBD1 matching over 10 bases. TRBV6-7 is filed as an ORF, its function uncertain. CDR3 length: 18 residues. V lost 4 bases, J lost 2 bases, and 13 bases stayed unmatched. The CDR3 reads CASSSDRGGIVIQETQYF. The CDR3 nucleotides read TGTGCCAGCAGTTCGGACAGGGGGGGAATTGTCATACAAGAGACCCAGTACTTC.

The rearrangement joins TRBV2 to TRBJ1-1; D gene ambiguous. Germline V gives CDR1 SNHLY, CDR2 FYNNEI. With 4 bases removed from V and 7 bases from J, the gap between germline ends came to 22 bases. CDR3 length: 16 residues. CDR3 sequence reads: CASSGWDVTHTLEAFF. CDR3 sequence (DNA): TGTGCCAGCAGTGGTTGGGATGTTACCCATACACTTGAAGCTTTCTTT.

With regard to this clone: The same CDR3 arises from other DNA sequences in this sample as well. DNA for the CDR3: TGTGCCAGCCGGAGTGGAAATGAGCAGTTCTTC. It yields the protein CASRSGNEQFF. This rearrangement joins TRBV27 to TRBJ2-1; D is ambiguous. Trimming cost V 8 bases and J 7 bases, with 9 bases left between them. CDR1 is MNHEY, CDR2 SMNVEV, per germline (reference sequence). The CDR3 is made up of 11 amino acids.

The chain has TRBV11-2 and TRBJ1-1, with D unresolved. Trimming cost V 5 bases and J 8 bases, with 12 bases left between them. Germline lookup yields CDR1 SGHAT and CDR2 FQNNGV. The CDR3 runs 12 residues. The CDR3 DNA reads TGTGCCAGCAGCCAAAATGGGCTAGAAGCTTTCTTT. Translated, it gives CASSQNGLEAFF.

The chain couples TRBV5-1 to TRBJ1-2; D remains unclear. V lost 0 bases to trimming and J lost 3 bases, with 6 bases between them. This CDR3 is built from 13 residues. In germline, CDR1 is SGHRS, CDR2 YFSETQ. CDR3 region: CASSLVGHYGYTF. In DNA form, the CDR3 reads TGCGCCAGCAGCTTGGTGGGTCACTATGGCTACACCTTC. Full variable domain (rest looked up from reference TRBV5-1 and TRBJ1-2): KAGVTQTPRYLIKTRGQQVTLSCSPISGHRSVSWYQQTPGQGLQFLFEYFSETQRNKGNFPGRFSGRQFSNSRSEMNVSTLELGDSALYLCASSLVGHYGYTFGSGTRLTVV.

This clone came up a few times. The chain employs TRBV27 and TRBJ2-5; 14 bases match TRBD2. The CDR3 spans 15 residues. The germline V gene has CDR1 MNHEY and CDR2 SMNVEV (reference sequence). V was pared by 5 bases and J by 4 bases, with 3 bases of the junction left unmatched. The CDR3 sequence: CASSGGTSGRETQYF. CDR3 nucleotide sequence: TGTGCCAGCAGTGGGGGGACTAGCGGGAGAGAGACCCAGTACTTC.